This TCR beta chain was identified during a study of radiation and T cells in renal cell carcinoma. The time point here: blood 2 weeks post-SBRT. Treatment given: 15 Gy SBRT to primary tumor, nephrectomy 4 weeks later. Study results and limitations: Top tumor clonotypes rose in blood 2 weeks post-radiation, then contracted.

Germline V CDR1 and CDR2: DFQATT, SNEGSKA (reference sequence). The junction had 3 bases not matched to a gene; V was cut back by 7 bases and J by 4 bases. The CDR3 runs to 11 residues. The protocol was immunoSEQ multiplex PCR, while the TCRdb copy is restricted to in-frame clones and leaves out a portion. The sample lists roughly 130,000 clones; about 81% were seen once. On this clone: The antigen is not known.

The chain has TRBV20-1 and TRBJ2-7, with 8 nucleotides matching TRBD1. This TCR came from an older woman with renal cell carcinoma. The sequences come from blood, collected from a patient whose treatment included radiotherapy and nephrectomy. The CDR3: CSGQGPYEQYF. In nucleotides, the CDR3 is TGCAGTGGACAGGGGCCTTACGAGCAGTACTTC.